This T cell receptor beta chain originates from a study of blood T cell repertoires in COVID-19. Study background: Sources were T cells, B-cell-depleted T cells, or PBMCs; the material itself was cDNA or gDNA.

Method: immunoSEQ multiplex PCR; TCRdb's copy keeps in-frame clones and lacks some. The sample records tens of thousands of clones, around 87% being singletons. The CDR3 is 13 residues long. V lost 10 bases to trimming and J lost 4 bases, with 16 bases between them. Germline V gives CDR1 MNHEY, CDR2 SVGAGI. This receptor was obtained from a human donor in a cohort sampled during active COVID-19. The sequenced sample was peripheral blood. The chain employs TRBV6-5 and TRBJ1-2; possibly TRBD1 for D (6 bases). The CDR3 DNA sequence: TGTGCCACTCTCAAGGGGGGGTCCTATGGCTACACCTTC. Translation: CATLKGGSYGYTF.